Sequencing of this TCR beta chain was carried out in a study of Graves' ophthalmopathy and Graves' hyperthyroidism. Other autoimmune disease, uncontrolled infection, pregnancy and lactation led to exclusion. Clinical symptoms, serum thyroxine, TRAb, thyroid ultrasound and orbital computed tomography were relied on for diagnosis. The PBMCs originated from roughly 10 ml of fresh peripheral blood. CDR1 and CDR2 (germline): SGHRS, YFSETQ. The CDR3 length is 15 residues. Trimming at V came to 4 bases and at J to 3 bases, leaving 4 bases not matched to a gene. As the template, RNA transcripts were used to amplify TCR beta CDR3 regions. The first round was an RT-PCR with HTBI primers, and the second round was a multiplex PCR. MiXCR was run by TCRdb on the multiplex PCR reads, yielding one entry per CDR3 protein. The sample contains 200,000 to 300,000 distinct CDR3 sequences, 45% of which appear only once.

Sequenced material: peripheral blood. The chain joins TRBV5-1 to TRBJ2-7; 13 bases line up with TRBD2. The TCR was taken from an adult man with Graves' ophthalmopathy. CDR3 amino acids: CASSTGLAGHYEQYF. DNA for the CDR3: TGCGCCAGCAGCACGGGACTAGCGGGGCACTACGAGCAGTACTTC. The full variable domain, with the rest looked up from reference TRBV5-1 and TRBJ2-7, is KAGVTQTPRYLIKTRGQQVTLSCSPISGHRSVSWYQQTPGQGLQFLFEYFSETQRNKGNFPGRFSGRQFSNSRSEMNVSTLELGDSALYLCASSTGLAGHYEQYFGPGTRLTVT.